Listed here are 28 T cell receptor beta chains from one sample, sequenced in a study of OX40 agonist ivuxolimab in advanced cancers. Repertoires were generated with immunoSEQ multiplex PCR, while TCRdb's copy carries only in-frame clones and drops some. The sample has about 16,000 clones; 86% are singletons. The sample was CD4+ or CD8+ T cells sorted from blood, taken in a trial of the OX40 agonist ivuxolimab. The receptors shown here come from an adult with an advanced solid tumor such as melanoma, head and neck, liver or kidney cancer.

The gene calls are TRBV4-2 and TRBJ2-3, with 14 nucleotides matching TRBD2. CDR1 is LGHNA and CDR2 is YNFKEQ in the germline V gene. The trim removed 1 base at V and 3 bases at J, leaving 12 bases unmatched. The length of the CDR3 is 20 residues. The DNA of the CDR3 is TGTGCCAGCAGCCAAGGCTCGACTAGCGGGAGGGCGTGGGGGACAGATACGCAGTATTTT. This encodes CASSQGSTSGRAWGTDTQYF.

The rearrangement uses TRBV5-8 and TRBJ2-1; 12 bases are a match to TRBD2. CDR3 length: 16 amino acids. Trimming took 6 bases from V and 3 from J; bases not matched to a gene: 7. CDR1 and CDR2 (germline): SGHTS, YDEGEE. The CDR3 protein is CASILGTSGLYNEQFF. The CDR3 DNA reads as TGTGCCAGCATCCTGGGGACTAGCGGGCTCTACAATGAGCAGTTCTTC.

V usage is TRBV27 and J usage is TRBJ1-2, with 7 bases aligning to TRBD1. Germline assignment: CDR1 MNHEY and CDR2 SMNVEV (reference sequence). This CDR3 is 13 amino acids long. V lost 4 bases to trimming and J lost 6 bases; unmatched junction nucleotides: 5. In DNA form, the CDR3 reads TGTGCCAGCAGTTACCGGACAGGAGATGGCTACACCTTC. It is translated as CASSYRTGDGYTF.

The rearrangement uses TRBV6-1 and TRBJ2-3; D unclear. This CDR3 spans 12 amino acids. V lost 4 bases and J lost 10, with 12 bases in between. CDR1 MNHNS and CDR2 SASEGT come from the germline V gene. The CDR3 reads CASSGERVSQYF. The CDR3 coding sequence is TGTGCCAGCAGTGGTGAAAGGGTTTCGCAGTATTTT.

The rearrangement links TRBV5-1 to TRBJ2-1, with D tentatively TRBD2 (7 bases). This CDR3 has 18 residues. The germline V gene encodes CDR1 SGHRS and CDR2 YFSETQ. The V gene lost 0 bases and the J gene lost 8 bases, with 24 bases spanning the gap. This CDR3 is CASSLEPRVGGRVDEQFF. The CDR3, as DNA: TGCGCCAGCAGCTTGGAGCCACGGGTCGGGGGGCGGGTGGATGAGCAGTTCTTC. The full variable domain, completed using reference TRBV5-1 and TRBJ2-1, is KAGVTQTPRYLIKTRGQQVTLSCSPISGHRSVSWYQQTPGQGLQFLFEYFSETQRNKGNFPGRFSGRQFSNSRSEMNVSTLELGDSALYLCASSLEPRVGGRVDEQFFGPGTRLTVL.

The rearrangement uses TRBV4-1 and TRBJ2-7, with D perhaps TRBD1 (5 bases). This CDR3 region has 15 residues. Germline V gene lookup returns CDR1 MGHRA and CDR2 YSYEKL. V dropped 4 bases and J dropped 1 base, with 14 bases sitting between them. The CDR3 nucleotides read TGCGCCAGCAGCCTCGGTGGGGCGAGATCCTACGAGCAGTACTTC. Its translation: CASSLGGARSYEQYF.

This clone has a single count. The genes are TRBV5-1 and TRBJ2-5; 8 nucleotides line up with TRBD2. Germline V lookup: CDR1 SGHRS, CDR2 YFSETQ. Losses at the gene ends were 4 bases for V and 3 bases for J; bases not matched to a gene: 8. This CDR3 comprises 15 residues. The CDR3 protein is CASSPTRSGEETQYF. The DNA for the CDR3 is TGCGCCAGCAGCCCTACGCGTAGCGGGGAAGAGACCCAGTACTTC.

The chain recombines TRBV30 with TRBJ1-1; the D is unclear. The V end was cut by 1 base, the J end by 1 base, with 4 bases between. Per germline, CDR1 GTSNPN and CDR2 SVGIG (reference sequence). The CDR3 runs to 12 residues. The DNA of the CDR3 is TGTGCCTGGAGTGACGGGAACACTGAAGCTTTCTTT. Its protein is CAWSDGNTEAFF.

The V and J genes are TRBV15 and TRBJ2-2, with D unresolved. The germline V and J ends were trimmed by 0 bases and 6 bases, with 8 bases remaining between them. Germline CDR1 reads LNHNV; CDR2 reads YYDKDF (reference sequence). The CDR3 spans 14 residues. The CDR3 DNA follows: TGTGCCACCAGCAGAGAGCCGGGCGCCGGGGAGCTGTTTTTT. Its translation is CATSREPGAGELFF.

The rearrangement links TRBV7-2 to TRBJ1-2; 9 bases fit TRBD1. V lost 0 bases to trimming and J lost 7 bases; unmatched junction nucleotides: 6. CDR3 length: 15 residues. Per the germline V gene, CDR1 is SGHTA and CDR2 is FQGNSA. The CDR3 reads CASSLAGTGSFGYTF. Written as DNA, the CDR3 is TGTGCCAGCAGCTTAGCCGGGACAGGGAGCTTTGGCTACACCTTC. The complete variable domain, with remaining parts taken from reference TRBV7-2 and TRBJ1-2, reads GAGVSQSPSNKVTEKGKDVELRCDPISGHTALYWYRQSLGQGLEFLIYFQGNSAPDKSGLPSDRFSAERTGGSVSTLTIQRTQQEDSAVYLCASSLAGTGSFGYTFGSGTRLTVV.

This chain joins TRBV7-8 and TRBJ2-3; D ambiguous. Per germline, CDR1 SGHVS and CDR2 FQNEAQ. The CDR3 covers 11 residues. V dropped 6 bases and J dropped 4 bases, with 5 bases sitting between them. The CDR3 DNA follows: TGTGCCAGCAGGGGGTCAGATACGCAGTATTTT. Its translation is CASRGSDTQYF.

The CDR3 protein is CASSSRTETQYF. The CDR3 region has the DNA TGTGCCAGCAGTTCTAGGACAGAGACCCAGTACTTC. The chain carries TRBV6-5 and TRBJ2-5; D is unresolved. Trimming removed 4 bases from V and 4 bases from J, with 7 bases in between. The CDR3 has 12 amino acids. Looked up from germline, CDR1 is MNHEY and CDR2 is SVGAGI.

This chain links TRBV5-1 with TRBJ2-7; 7 bases line up with TRBD1. Germline V gene data show CDR1 as SGHRS and CDR2 as YFSETQ. CDR3 length: 15 residues. V was clipped by 2 bases and J by 5 bases; unmatched bases: 10. Here the CDR3 DNA reads TGCGCCAGCAGCTTAGGGGACAGTCGTTTCGACGAGCAGTACTTC. Translation gives CASSLGDSRFDEQYF.

V and J are TRBV29-1 and TRBJ1-5, with D perhaps TRBD1 (6 bases). Looked up from germline, CDR1 is SQVTM and CDR2 is ANQGSEA. The CDR3 has 12 amino acids. Deletions cut 7 bases from V and 3 bases from J, with 10 bases between. CDR3 in amino acids: CSGGQPNQPQHF. In nucleotides, the CDR3 is TGCAGCGGTGGACAGCCCAATCAGCCCCAGCATTTT.

This clone was seen just once. V and J are TRBV9 and TRBJ2-1, with 8 bases aligning to TRBD2. This CDR3 is 15 amino acids long. The ends lost 3 bases at V and 12 bases at J; junction bases unmatched: 14. Germline loops: CDR1 SGDLS, CDR2 YYNGEE. This chain's CDR3 is CASSEKAGGGRGQFF. CDR3 in DNA: TGTGCCAGCAGCGAAAAGGCGGGAGGAGGGCGGGGGCAGTTCTTC.

V and J are TRBV18 and TRBJ2-7, with TRBD1 as a possible D gene (5 bases). The V end lost 0 bases, the J end lost 4 bases, and 7 bases lay between the germline ends. The CDR3 covers 13 residues. Germline values: CDR1 KGHSH, CDR2 LQKENI. The CDR3 coding sequence is TGTGCCAGCTCACCACCTGACAGATACGAGCAGTACTTC. Its translation: CASSPPDRYEQYF.

The chain combines TRBV11-3 with TRBJ2-1; 8 bases align to TRBD1. The CDR3 spans 18 residues. Trimming took 5 bases from V and 6 from J; bases not matched to a gene: 18. From germline, CDR1 is SGHNT and CDR2 YENEEA. DNA for the CDR3: TGTGCCAGCAGCGCCGCAGGAAACCAGGGGGCTTCGGTCAATGAGCAGTTCTTC. It encodes CASSAAGNQGASVNEQFF.

This sequence joins TRBV6-5 and TRBJ2-7; 8 bases agree with TRBD1. The V segment lost 6 bases and the J segment 3 bases; nucleotides outside the gene matches: 7. From germline, CDR1 is MNHEY and CDR2 SVGAGI. CDR3 length: 14 residues. The CDR3 bases are TGTGCCAGCAGGCGACCAGGGGGCGGCTACGAGCAGTACTTC. It is translated as CASRRPGGGYEQYF.

The chain links TRBV6-5 to TRBJ2-2, with 8 bases aligning to TRBD1. Germline V CDR1 and CDR2: MNHEY, SVGAGI. The CDR3 is 14 amino acids. After removal of 6 bases from V and 7 bases from J, the junction contained 7 bases not matched to a gene. Written as DNA, the CDR3 is TGTGCCAGCAGAAACCCAGGGGGCATCGGGGAGCTGTTTTTT. Protein sequence: CASRNPGGIGELFF.

This chain joins TRBV7-2 and TRBJ1-3; D not resolved. The CDR3 covers 15 residues. Germline V gene data show CDR1 as SGHTA and CDR2 as FQGNSA. V was cut by 6 bases and J by 2 bases, with 14 bases left in between. The CDR3 DNA reads as TGTGCCAGCAGTGTTACGAGGGTACCTGGAAACACCATATATTTT. It codes for CASSVTRVPGNTIYF.

To note about this clone: Germline is not matched at one junction end, which may reflect a read error. V usage is TRBV4-1 and J usage is TRBJ2-1; 9 bases match TRBD2. The CDR3 extends over 13 amino acids. Germline CDR1 is MGHRA and CDR2 is YSYEKL. CDR3 sequence reads: CASSRIASGESLF. The DNA of the CDR3 is TGCGCCAGCAGCCGGATAGCTAGCGGGGAATCGCTCTTC.

The chain links TRBV6-6 to TRBJ1-6; the match to TRBD1 covers 7 bases. The junction had 14 bases not matched to a gene; V was cut back by 8 bases and J by 10 bases. Germline-derived CDR1 and CDR2 are MNHNY and SVGAGI (reference sequence). This CDR3 spans 15 amino acids. CDR3 sequence reads: CASERDRVTKSPLHF. The CDR3 DNA is TGTGCCAGCGAACGAGACAGGGTAACTAAATCACCCCTCCACTTT.

The V gene is TRBV7-6, the J gene TRBJ1-5; unclear D gene. The V gene's germline CDR1 is SGHVS and CDR2 FNYEAQ. Trimming left V 5 bases short and J 2 bases short, with 7 bases between. The CDR3 is 13 residues long. This CDR3 reads CASSLRGNQPQHF. DNA for the CDR3: TGTGCCAGCAGCCTACGGGGCAATCAGCCCCAGCATTTT.

This sequence joins TRBV9 and TRBJ2-5; D is uncertain. The V end was cut by 3 bases, the J end by 0 bases, with 15 bases between. CDR1 is SGDLS and CDR2 is YYNGEE in the germline V gene. This CDR3 has 16 residues. CDR3 region: CASSAGNGRNQETQYF. The CDR3 DNA reads TGTGCCAGCAGCGCTGGCAACGGGCGGAACCAAGAGACCCAGTACTTC.

This clone was observed a single time. The rearrangement links TRBV7-2 to TRBJ1-4; tentative D call: TRBD1 (5 bases). Germline lookup yields CDR1 SGHTA and CDR2 FQGNSA. There are 18 residues in the CDR3. V lost 3 bases and J lost 3, with 20 bases in between. This CDR3 reads CASSFRLKRREANEKLFF. DNA of the CDR3: TGTGCCAGCAGCTTTAGGTTGAAACGCAGGGAGGCTAATGAAAAACTGTTTTTT.

The rearrangement uses TRBV2 and TRBJ2-5, with a weak D call TRBD2 (5 bases). Germline CDR1 SNHLY, CDR2 FYNNEI. CDR3 size: 14 residues. V lost 6 bases and J 2 bases, leaving 13 bases between the germline ends. CDR3 protein: CASSPLSGQETQYF. CDR3 nucleotide sequence: TGTGCCAGCAGCCCCCTCAGCGGACAAGAGACCCAGTACTTC.

J is TRBJ1-2 and V is TRBV5-1; D remains ambiguous. The germline V gene has CDR1 SGHRS and CDR2 YFSETQ. Trimming pared 0 bases from V and 4 bases from J, leaving 13 bases between. The CDR3 spans 15 residues. The CDR3 DNA reads TGCGCCAGCAGCTTGGTTGGGGATTGGGGCTATGGCTACACCTTC. This sequence encodes CASSLVGDWGYGYTF.

The gene calls are TRBV6-4 and TRBJ2-7; 7 nucleotides agree with TRBD2. CDR3 size: 17 residues. The V gene end was trimmed by 6 bases and the J gene end by 2 bases; junction bases not matched to a gene: 16. Germline CDR1 is MRHNA and CDR2 is SNTAGT. CDR3 nucleotides: TGTGCCAGCAGGCCCGATTTCTTCCGGGACTACACCTACGAGCAGTACTTC. The encoded protein is CASRPDFFRDYTYEQYF.